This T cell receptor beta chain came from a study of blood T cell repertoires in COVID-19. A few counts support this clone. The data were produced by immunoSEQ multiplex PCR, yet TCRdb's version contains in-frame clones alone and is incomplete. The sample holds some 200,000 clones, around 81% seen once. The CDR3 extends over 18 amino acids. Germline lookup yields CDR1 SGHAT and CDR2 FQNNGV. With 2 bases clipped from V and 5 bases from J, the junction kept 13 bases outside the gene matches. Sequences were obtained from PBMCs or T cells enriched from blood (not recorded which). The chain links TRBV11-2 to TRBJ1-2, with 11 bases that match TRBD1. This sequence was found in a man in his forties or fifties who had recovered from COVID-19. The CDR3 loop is CASSLWTGGASGLYGYTF. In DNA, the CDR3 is TGTGCCAGCAGCTTATGGACAGGGGGCGCCTCGGGCCTATATGGCTACACCTTC.